The clone carrying this T cell receptor beta chain was detected only once. The antigen is unknown. Amplifying from RNA transcripts, the study obtained TCR beta CDR3 regions. A first-round RT-PCR used HTBI primers, followed by a second-round multiplex PCR. Each CDR3 protein is one row after TCRdb ran MiXCR on the multiplex PCR reads. The sample has 1 million to 1.3 million distinct CDR3 sequences; roughly two fifths are singletons. These data belong to a study of Graves' ophthalmopathy and Graves' hyperthyroidism. The study, taken as a whole, reports: For predicting ophthalmopathy progression, the model had about 66% sensitivity and roughly 72% specificity. Detected in blood as well were most expanded thyroid clonotypes with frequency above 0.001. Using a 13-signature model, the authors split ophthalmopathy from stable hyperthyroidism, with roughly 91% sensitivity and approximately 78% specificity.

The CDR3 spans 14 residues. Germline loops: CDR1 SGHTA, CDR2 FQGNSA. V was clipped by 4 bases and J by 5 bases; unmatched bases: 6. Sequencing used peripheral blood or thyroid tissue (not recorded which). V is TRBV7-2 and J is TRBJ1-2, with 8 bases matching TRBD1. This clonotype was sampled from an adult man with Graves' hyperthyroidism. CDR3 in amino acids: CASSSQGARYGYTF. The CDR3 DNA reads TGTGCCAGCAGCTCCCAGGGGGCGAGGTATGGCTACACCTTC.